This T cell receptor (beta chain) was obtained from a study of shared clonotypes between healthy human individuals. Study details: Researchers assigned three CD4 naive, three CD4 memory, two CD8 naive and one CD8 memory plate to each donor. Study-level points and caveats: Larger estimated richness was generally recorded for naive subsets relative to memory subsets. The study found about 5.1% of naive CD4 clonotypes shared across a handful of donors.

The method was immunoSEQ multiplex PCR; TCRdb's version includes in-frame clones alone and lacks a portion of them. Counted here are about 530,000 clones, 96% occurring once; the ten biggest clones make up approximately 0.06%. Points on this clone: Its antigen is undetermined.

Material: naive CD4+ T cells sorted from blood. As for subset: CD45RA+ positively selected. This receptor was taken from a young woman in good health.

The DNA of the CDR3 is TGTGCCAGCACTACATTGGGGACAGGGGTTCAGCCCCAGCATTTT. As protein: CASTTLGTGVQPQHF. The genes are TRBV28 and TRBJ1-5, with 10 positions matching TRBD1. V lost 7 bases and J lost 6; bases outside the gene matches: 9. The CDR3 is 15 residues long. CDR1 and CDR2 (germline): MDHEN, SYDVKM. The whole variable domain, remainder taken from reference TRBV28 and TRBJ1-5, is DVKVTQSSRYLVKRTGEKVFLECVQDMDHENMFWYRQDPGLGLRLIYFSYDVKMKEKGDIPEGYSVSREKKERFSLILESASTNQTSMYLCASTTLGTGVQPQHFGDGTRLSIL.